This T cell receptor beta chain derives from a study of cytomegalovirus exposure and HLA in healthy donors. Overall study: According to later analysis, the same platform produced the 130 or so validation and about 630 first-cohort repertoires. General study findings and limits: Per published reports, the classifier diagnosed cytomegalovirus status with high specificity and sensitivity.

Donors came from a validation cohort of 95 to 150 subjects, distinct from the first 666-subject cohort. Details on this clone: The antigen is undetermined.

Clones were sequenced by immunoSEQ multiplex PCR, and TCRdb holds only the in-frame ones, with some missing. The sample yields roughly 310,000 clones, 88% seen once. Trimming removed 3 bases at V and 6 bases at J, with 4 bases between. Germline CDR1 SNHLY, CDR2 FYNNEI. There are 11 residues in the CDR3. The clonotype originates from a man under 40 in good health and CMV-seronegative. Sequencing input: PBMCs. The chain uses TRBV2 and TRBJ2-3; D gene unclear. The CDR3 DNA sequence: TGTGCCAGCAGTGACCGGGATACGCAGTATTTT. Its protein is CASSDRDTQYF.